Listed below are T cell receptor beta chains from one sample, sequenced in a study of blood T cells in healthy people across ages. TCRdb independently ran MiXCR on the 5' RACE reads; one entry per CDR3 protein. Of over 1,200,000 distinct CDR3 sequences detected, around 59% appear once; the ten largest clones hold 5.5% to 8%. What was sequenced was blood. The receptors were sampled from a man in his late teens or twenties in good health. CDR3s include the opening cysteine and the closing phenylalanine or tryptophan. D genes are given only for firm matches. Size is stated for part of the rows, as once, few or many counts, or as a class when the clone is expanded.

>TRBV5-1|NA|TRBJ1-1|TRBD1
CASSVLPGQGSEAFF
TGCGCCAGCAGCGTACTACCGGGACAGGGATCTGAAGCTTTCTTT
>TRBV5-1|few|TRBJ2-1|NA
CASRVGYNEQFF
TGCGCCAGCCGGGTTGGGTACAATGAGCAGTTCTTC
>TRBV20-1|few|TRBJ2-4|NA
CSAPETRTGTPQNIQYF
TGCAGTGCTCCCGAAACCCGAACCGGGACTCCTCAAAACATTCAGTACTTC
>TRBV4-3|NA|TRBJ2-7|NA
CASSQGPGIGEQYF
TGCGCCAGCAGCCAGGGACCAGGTATAGGCGAGCAGTACTTC
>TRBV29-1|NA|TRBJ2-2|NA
CSVPGQNTGELFF
TGCAGCGTTCCGGGACAAAACACCGGGGAGCTGTTTTTT
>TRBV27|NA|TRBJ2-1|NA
CASSPFVGYEQFF
TGTGCCAGCAGTCCCTTCGTAGGCTACGAGCAGTTCTTC
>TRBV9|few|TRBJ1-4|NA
CASSPTTTNEKLFF
TGTGCCAGCAGCCCGACAACAACTAATGAAAAACTGTTTTTT
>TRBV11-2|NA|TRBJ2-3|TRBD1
CASSLGGTGNTDTQYF
TGTGCCAGCAGCTTAGGCGGGACAGGGAATACAGATACGCAGTATTTT
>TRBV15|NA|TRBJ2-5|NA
CATSRVQGWGEDEQYF
TGTGCCACCAGCAGAGTCCAGGGTTGGGGCGAGGATGAGCAGTACTTC
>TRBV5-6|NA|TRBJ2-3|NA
CASSFDLYTDTQYF
TGTGCCAGCAGCTTTGACTTGTACACAGATACGCAGTATTTT
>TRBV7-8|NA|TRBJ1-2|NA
CASSLLDDGYTF
TGTGCCAGCAGCTTACTGGATGATGGCTACACCTTC
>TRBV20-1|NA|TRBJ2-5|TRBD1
CSADSGQGADETQYF
TGCAGTGCTGACTCCGGGCAGGGGGCCGACGAGACCCAGTACTTC
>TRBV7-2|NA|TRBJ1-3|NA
CASSLEGRLGNTIYF
TGTGCCAGCAGCTTGGAGGGCCGTCTAGGAAACACCATATATTTT
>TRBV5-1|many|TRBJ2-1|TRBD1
CASSLWGQGYNEQFF
TGCGCCAGCAGCTTGTGGGGACAGGGGTACAATGAGCAGTTCTTC
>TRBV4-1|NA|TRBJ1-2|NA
CASSQVPGRYGYTF
TGCGCCAGCAGCCAAGTCCCAGGGAGGTATGGCTACACCTTC
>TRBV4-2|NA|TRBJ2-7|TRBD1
CASSQGTGLSYEQYF
TGTGCCAGCAGCCAAGGGACAGGACTTTCCTACGAGCAGTACTTC
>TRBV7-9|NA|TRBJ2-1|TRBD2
CASSLGRLAGRNTYNEQFF
TGTGCCAGCAGCTTAGGGAGGCTAGCGGGAAGGAATACCTACAATGAGCAGTTCTTC
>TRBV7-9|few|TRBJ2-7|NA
CASSPTVEDYEQYF
TGTGCCAGCAGCCCCACAGTTGAGGACTACGAGCAGTACTTC
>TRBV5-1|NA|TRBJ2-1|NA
CASSLPPGLYNEQFF
TGCGCCAGCAGCCTTCCACCGGGACTTTACAATGAGCAGTTCTTC
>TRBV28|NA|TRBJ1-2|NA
CASSFGVAGASGYTF
TGTGCCAGCAGTTTCGGGGTAGCGGGGGCGAGTGGCTACACCTTC
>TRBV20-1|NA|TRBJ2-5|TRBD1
CSAPGQGQETQYF
TGCAGTGCCCCGGGACAGGGGCAAGAGACCCAGTACTTC
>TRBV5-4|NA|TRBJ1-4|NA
CASSFPGGDNDKLFF
TGTGCCAGCAGCTTCCCGGGCGGCGATAATGACAAACTGTTTTTT
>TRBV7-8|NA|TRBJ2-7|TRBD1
CASSHQRDRDGDEQYF
TGTGCCAGCAGCCACCAGAGAGACAGGGATGGGGACGAGCAGTACTTC
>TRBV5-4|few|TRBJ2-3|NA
CALAFSTDTQYF
TGTGCTCTAGCCTTTAGCACAGATACGCAGTATTTT
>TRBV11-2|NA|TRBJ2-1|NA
CASSLEEADEQFF
TGTGCCAGCAGCTTAGAAGAGGCCGATGAGCAGTTCTTC
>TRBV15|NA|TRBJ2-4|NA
CATSRDKRGVAKNIQYF
TGTGCCACCAGCAGAGATAAAAGGGGAGTAGCCAAAAACATTCAGTACTTC
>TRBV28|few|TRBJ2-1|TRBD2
CASNSPGLAAYNEQFF
TGTGCCAGCAACTCCCCGGGACTAGCGGCATACAATGAGCAGTTCTTC
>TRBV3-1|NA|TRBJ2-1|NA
CASSQVHWEQFF
TGTGCCAGCAGCCAAGTCCACTGGGAGCAGTTCTTC
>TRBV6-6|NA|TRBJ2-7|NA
CASSYSGERDEQYF
TGTGCCAGCAGTTATTCGGGGGAGAGGGACGAGCAGTACTTC
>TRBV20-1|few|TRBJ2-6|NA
CSASYGSGANVLTF
TGCAGTGCTAGTTACGGCTCTGGGGCCAACGTCCTGACTTTC
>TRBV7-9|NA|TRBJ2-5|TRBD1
CASSPIQGETQYF
TGTGCCAGCAGCCCGATACAGGGGGAGACCCAGTACTTC
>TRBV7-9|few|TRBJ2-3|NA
CASSLVLGGGTSTDTQYF
TGTGCCAGCAGCTTGGTCCTCGGGGGAGGAACTAGCACAGATACGCAGTATTTT
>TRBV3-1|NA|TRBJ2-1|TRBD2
CASSPEGLADAFF
TGTGCCAGCAGCCCGGAGGGACTAGCGGATGCGTTCTTC
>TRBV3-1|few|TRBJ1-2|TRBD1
CASSRPRGFGGYTF
TGTGCCAGCAGCCGACCCAGGGGGTTTGGTGGCTACACCTTC
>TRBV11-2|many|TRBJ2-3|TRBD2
CASSSGTAGGAYTQYF
TGTGCCAGCAGCAGCGGGACAGCGGGGGGGGCTTATACGCAGTATTTT
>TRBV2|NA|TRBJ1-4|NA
CASRTRSGTEKLFF
TGTGCCAGCAGGACCCGGTCTGGAACCGAAAAACTGTTTTTT
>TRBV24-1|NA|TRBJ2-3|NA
CATSDSPAGRDTQYF
TGTGCCACCAGTGATTCCCCCGCAGGGAGGGATACGCAGTATTTT